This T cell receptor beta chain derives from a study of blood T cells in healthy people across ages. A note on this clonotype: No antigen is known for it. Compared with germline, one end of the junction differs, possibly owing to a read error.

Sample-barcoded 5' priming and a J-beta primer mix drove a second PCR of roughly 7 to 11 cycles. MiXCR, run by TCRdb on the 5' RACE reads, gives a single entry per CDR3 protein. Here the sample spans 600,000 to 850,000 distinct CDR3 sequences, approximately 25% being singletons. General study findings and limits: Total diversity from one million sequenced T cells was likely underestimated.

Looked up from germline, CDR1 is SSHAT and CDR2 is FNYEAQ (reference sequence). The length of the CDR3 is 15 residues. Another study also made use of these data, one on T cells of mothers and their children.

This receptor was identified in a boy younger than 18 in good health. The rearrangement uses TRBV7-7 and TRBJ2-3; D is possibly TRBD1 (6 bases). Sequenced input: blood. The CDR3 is CASSLSQGLTDTQYF. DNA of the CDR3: TGTGCTAGCAGCTTAAGTCAGGGGCTCACAGATACGCAGTATTTT. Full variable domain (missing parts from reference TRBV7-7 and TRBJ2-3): GAGVSQSPRYKVTKRGQDVTLRCDPISSHATLYWYQQALGQGPEFLTYFNYEAQPDKSGLPSDRFSAERPEGSISTLTIQRTEQRDSAMYRCASSLSQGLTDTQYFGPGTRLTVL.